One and the same sample provided the 4 T cell receptor beta chains below, sequenced in a study of cytomegalovirus exposure and HLA in healthy donors (dated by TCRdb to about 2017). Libraries were prepared through the immunoSEQ multiplex PCR assay. A mixture of 60 forward primers for TCR Vbeta segments and 13 reverse primers for TCR Jbeta segments was used in the multiplex PCR. Held by TCRdb, this immuneACCESS table contains in-frame sequences only and omits some clones. Under half of the omission traces to an unresolved V gene where checked; the cause of the rest is unknown. The sample records tens of thousands of clones, roughly 80% of which are singletons. 2.7% of the sample is in the top ten clones. Sequenced: PBMCs. Receptor source: a young man in good health and CMV-seronegative.

V usage is TRBV5-1 and J usage is TRBJ2-5, with D tentatively TRBD2 (6 bases). The J call could be wrong; TRBJ2-7 is a better fit for the DNA end. CDR3 length: 18 amino acids. CDR1 is SGHRS and CDR2 is YFSETQ in the germline V gene. The CDR3 nucleotides read TGCGCCAGCAGTATAGGAGGGAAGGTGACAAAAAACCACTACGAGCAGTACTTC. This gives the protein CASSIGGKVTKNHYEQYF.

The chain uses TRBV28 and TRBJ2-1, with TRBD2 identical over 12 bases. CDR1 is MDHEN, CDR2 SYDVKM, per germline. The CDR3 extends over 19 amino acids. J gave up 6 bases and V 1 base, and 13 bases lay outside the gene matches. As DNA, the CDR3 is TGTGCCAGCAGTTTATCCCCACCTAGCGGGGGGGAGGTTTCCAATGAGCAGTTCTTC. Translated: CASSLSPPSGGEVSNEQFF.

V is TRBV19 and J is TRBJ2-3; TRBD1 aligns across 7 bases. The CDR3 length is 14 residues. Germline CDR1 is LNHDA and CDR2 is SQIVND (reference sequence). Germline trimming cut 4 bases from V and 2 bases from J; bases unmatched to any gene: 3. The CDR3 loop reads CASSTQGYTDTQYF. The DNA of the CDR3 is TGTGCCAGTAGTACACAGGGGTACACAGATACGCAGTATTTT.

This clone was detected a few times. This rearrangement joins TRBV9 to TRBJ1-1, with 9 bases matching TRBD1. The CDR3 runs to 17 residues. From germline, CDR1 is SGDLS and CDR2 YYNGEE. V dropped 0 bases and J dropped 4; count of bases not matched to a gene: 10. The CDR3, as DNA: TGTGCCAGCAGCGTAGTTGGGACAGGGTTTGAAGTCACTGAAGCTTTCTTT. Its translation: CASSVVGTGFEVTEAFF.